Below, one TCR beta chain is given with its context. Its antigen is unknown. In the CD4+ fraction, cells were divided into CD45RA+ naive and CD45RA-negative memory subsets. Measured with immunoSEQ multiplex PCR; TCRdb has only the in-frame clones, and not every one. The sample carries 2 million to 2.5 million clones, under 95% recorded once. These data belong to a study of shared clonotypes between healthy human individuals. Overall study results and limits: Incomplete sequencing of sorted subsets was indicated by rarefaction despite large depth. Roughly 4.6% of naive CD4 clonotypes were common to a handful of donors.

The V end lost 2 bases, the J end lost 2 bases, and 6 bases lay between the germline ends. From germline, CDR1 is SGHTA and CDR2 FQGNSA. The CDR3 is made up of 13 amino acids. Sequencing used naive CD4+ T cells from PBMCs. As for subset: CD45RA+ positively selected. The sequence came from a man between 18 and 29 years old in good health. Some clones in this sample may be carry-over from other donors' samples. This chain joins TRBV7-2 and TRBJ2-5; no clear D. The CDR3 region is CASSLRLQETQYF. The CDR3 nucleotides read TGTGCCAGCAGCTTACGATTACAAGAGACCCAGTACTTC.